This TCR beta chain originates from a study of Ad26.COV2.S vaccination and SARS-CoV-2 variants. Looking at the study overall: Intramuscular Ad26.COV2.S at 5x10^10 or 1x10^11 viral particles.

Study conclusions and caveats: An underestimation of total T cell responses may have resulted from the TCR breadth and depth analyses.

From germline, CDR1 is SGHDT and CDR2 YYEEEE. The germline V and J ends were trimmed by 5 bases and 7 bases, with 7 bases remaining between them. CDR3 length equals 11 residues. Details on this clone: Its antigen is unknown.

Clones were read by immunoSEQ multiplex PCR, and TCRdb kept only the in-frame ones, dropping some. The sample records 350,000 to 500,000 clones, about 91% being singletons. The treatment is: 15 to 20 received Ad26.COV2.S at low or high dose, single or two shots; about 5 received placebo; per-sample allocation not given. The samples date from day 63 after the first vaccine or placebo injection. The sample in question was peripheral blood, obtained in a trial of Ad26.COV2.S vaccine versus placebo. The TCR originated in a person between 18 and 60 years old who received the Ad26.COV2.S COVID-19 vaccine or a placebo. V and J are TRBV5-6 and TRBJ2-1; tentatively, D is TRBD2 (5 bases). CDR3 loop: CASRAANEQFF. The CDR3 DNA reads TGTGCCAGCAGAGCGGCAAATGAGCAGTTCTTC.